Below are 24 T cell receptor beta chains sequenced from a single sample in a study of T-cell reconstitution after alpha-beta-depleted transplantation in children. Unique molecular identifiers tagged the TCRbeta library. One entry per CDR3 protein, called by TCRdb with MiXCR from the PCR reads. The data show just under 550,000 distinct CDR3 sequences, with about 17% seen just once and roughly 3.3% held by the top ten. Source: PBMCs from the stem cell graft donor, taken from the stem cell graft. Receptors originate from a human donor who donated a stem cell graft to a child with acute lymphoblastic leukemia.

The sample holds a few counts of this clonotype. The chain couples TRBV5-1 to TRBJ1-4; D might be TRBD1 (6 bases). Germline values: CDR1 SGHRS, CDR2 YFSETQ. This CDR3 spans 15 amino acids. V lost 3 bases and J 4 bases, leaving 13 bases between the germline ends. The CDR3 region is CASSSGQPDNEKLFF. In nucleotides, the CDR3 is TGCGCCAGCAGCTCCGGACAGCCCGATAATGAAAAACTGTTTTTT.

The table lists this clonotype with a few counts. This chain uses TRBV10-2 with TRBJ2-3, with D tentatively TRBD1 or TRBD2 (5 bases each). CDR1 and CDR2 (germline): WSHSY, SAAADI. V dropped 2 bases and J dropped 4 bases, with 7 bases sitting between them. This CDR3 contains 13 residues. CDR3 bases: TGCGCCAGCAGTGAGCGGGACGCAGATACGCAGTATTTT. This codes for CASSERDADTQYF.

The chain has TRBV7-2 and TRBJ2-5; 8 bases agree with TRBD1. Losses at the gene ends were 5 bases for V and 2 bases for J; bases not matched to a gene: 25. Germline assignment: CDR1 SGHTA and CDR2 FQGNSA. The CDR3 has 21 residues. The chain's CDR3 is CASSTSLIGTGGNYPQETQYF. The CDR3 DNA sequence: TGTGCCAGCAGCACCAGCCTCATCGGGACAGGTGGAAATTATCCGCAAGAGACCCAGTACTTC.

This clonotype was found a few times. The V gene is TRBV6-1, the J gene TRBJ2-1; 12 bases align to TRBD2. Trimming removed 3 bases from V and 10 bases from J; junction bases left unmatched: 10. Per germline, CDR1 MNHNS and CDR2 SASEGT. The CDR3 extends over 16 amino acids. The CDR3: CASSDLVTSGRREQFF. In nucleotides, the CDR3 is TGTGCCAGCAGTGACCTCGTAACTAGCGGGAGGAGGGAGCAGTTCTTC.

The genes are TRBV18 and TRBJ2-1; 7 nucleotides match TRBD1. With 3 bases clipped from V and 5 bases from J, the junction kept 4 bases outside the gene matches. Germline values: CDR1 KGHSH, CDR2 LQKENI. The CDR3 runs to 14 residues. The CDR3 is CASSPGQRNNEQFF. CDR3 DNA sequence: TGTGCCAGCTCACCGGGACAGCGGAACAATGAGCAGTTCTTC.

This clonotype has ten or more counts. The chain has TRBV5-1 and TRBJ2-1; 8 nucleotides match TRBD2. With V trimmed by 3 bases and J by 3 bases, 11 bases remained unmatched. Per the germline V gene, CDR1 is SGHRS and CDR2 is YFSETQ. The CDR3 extends over 17 amino acids. The CDR3 coding sequence is TGCGCCAGCAGCTCCGGGGCTAGCGGGTTTGGCTACAATGAGCAGTTCTTC. Encoded protein: CASSSGASGFGYNEQFF.

This clonotype occurred a few times. The chain uses TRBV29-1 and TRBJ2-1, with 14 bases aligning to TRBD2. Germline-derived CDR1 and CDR2 are SQVTM and ANQGSEA. J gave up 4 bases and V 4 bases, and 6 bases lay outside the gene matches. The CDR3 is 16 amino acids. The CDR3 region is CSVAGTSGRVYNEQFF. CDR3 nucleotides: TGCAGCGTTGCCGGGACTAGCGGGAGAGTATACAATGAGCAGTTCTTC.

The rearrangement joins TRBV12-3 or TRBV12-4 to TRBJ2-3, with unresolved D. V lost 6 bases and J 0 bases, leaving 7 bases between the germline ends. The CDR3 loop spans 13 amino acids. The CDR3 nucleotides are TGTGCCAGCAGCTACCGGAGCACAGATACGCAGTATTTT. Residues: CASSYRSTDTQYF.

The genes are TRBV5-4 and TRBJ1-2; D possibly corresponds to TRBD1 (6 bases). CDR1 is SGHNT, CDR2 YYREEE, per germline (reference sequence). V was clipped by 0 bases and J by 6 bases, with 21 bases between them. This CDR3 contains 17 residues. The chain's CDR3 is CASSLALSLYRVHGYTF. CDR3 nucleotides: TGTGCCAGCAGCTTGGCCCTGTCCCTGTACAGGGTCCATGGCTACACCTTC.

This chain joins TRBV2 and TRBJ2-1, with 10 bases matching TRBD2. The CDR3 length is 15 residues. The germline gives CDR1 SNHLY, CDR2 FYNNEI. Germline trimming cut 5 bases from V and 5 bases from J; bases unmatched to any gene: 6. CDR3 nucleotides: TGTGCCAGCAGTTTACTAGCGGGACTAGACAATGAGCAGTTCTTC. Translation: CASSLLAGLDNEQFF.

This clonotype has just a few counts. This chain links TRBV9 with TRBJ2-2; perhaps TRBD2 as D (5 bases). V shed 2 bases and J shed 4 bases, with 15 bases lying between them. This CDR3 has 16 amino acids. Germline CDR1 reads SGDLS; CDR2 reads YYNGEE. CDR3 in amino acids: CASSVSLGSSTGELFF. The DNA for the CDR3 is TGTGCCAGCAGCGTTAGCTTGGGGAGTTCCACCGGGGAGCTGTTTTTT. The variable domain in full, completed from reference TRBV9 and TRBJ2-2, reads DSGVTQTPKHLITATGQRVTLRCSPRSGDLSVYWYQQSLDQGLQFLIQYYNGEERAKGNILERFSAQQFPDLHSELNLSSLELGDSALYFCASSVSLGSSTGELFFGEGSRLTVL.

In DNA form, the CDR3 reads TGTGCCAGCAGCCCCTCGACTAGCGGGAGATTAAGAGAGACCCAGTACTTC. This translates into CASSPSTSGRLRETQYF. The chain couples TRBV11-1 to TRBJ2-5; 12 positions agree with TRBD2. CDR1 is SGHAT, CDR2 FQDESV, per germline (reference sequence). This CDR3 has 17 residues. With V trimmed by 5 bases and J by 4 bases, 11 bases remained unmatched.

This clonotype was counted between two and nine times. The J gene is TRBJ2-7, the V gene TRBV20-1; no definite D call. V gave up 2 bases and J gave up 0 bases, with 8 bases separating them. The CDR3 runs 13 residues. Germline V lookup: CDR1 DFQATT, CDR2 SNEGSKA (reference sequence). The CDR3 DNA reads as TGCAGTGCTAGATCGGCTAGCTCCTACGAGCAGTACTTC. Protein: CSARSASSYEQYF.

The CDR3 DNA sequence: TGTGCCAGTATCAGCCCGGGACTAGCTTACAATGAGCAGTTCTTC. Translating gives CASISPGLAYNEQFF. The gene calls are TRBV5-5 and TRBJ2-1; the match to TRBD2 covers 9 bases. CDR1 and CDR2 from the germline V gene are SGHKS and YYEKEE (reference sequence). V lost 8 bases to trimming and J lost 4 bases; unmatched junction nucleotides: 10. This CDR3 has 15 residues.

The chain has TRBV2 and TRBJ2-7; 16 bases line up with TRBD2. Germline V gene data show CDR1 as SNHLY and CDR2 as FYNNEI. The CDR3 covers 17 residues. Trimming removed 6 bases from V and 3 bases from J; junction bases left unmatched: 8. The CDR3 loop reads CASRGTSGRADSYEQYF. For the CDR3, the DNA is TGTGCCAGCAGGGGGACTAGCGGGAGGGCCGATAGCTACGAGCAGTACTTC. Based on the CDR3 plus reference TRBV2 and TRBJ2-7, the full variable domain is EPEVTQTPSHQVTQMGQEVILRCVPISNHLYFYWYRQILGQKVEFLVSFYNNEISEKSEIFDDQFSVERPDGSNFTLKIRSTKLEDSAMYFCASRGTSGRADSYEQYFGPGTRLTVT.

The V and J genes are TRBV7-9 and TRBJ1-2; D unclear. V lost 1 base, J lost 3 bases, and 9 bases lay in between. From germline, CDR1 is SEHNR and CDR2 FQNEAQ (reference sequence). The CDR3 extends over 14 amino acids. CDR3 amino acids: CASSLGGSHYGYTF. Written as DNA, the CDR3 is TGTGCCAGCAGCTTAGGAGGGTCCCACTATGGCTACACCTTC. Complete variable domain (other parts from reference TRBV7-9 and TRBJ1-2): DTGVSQNPRHKITKRGQNVTFRCDPISEHNRLYWYRQTLGQGPEFLTYFQNEAQLEKSRLLSDRFSAERPKGSFSTLEIQRTEQGDSAMYLCASSLGGSHYGYTFGSGTRLTVV.

The chain links TRBV24-1 to TRBJ2-1; 8 bases agree with TRBD2. CDR1 and CDR2 (germline): KGHDR, SFDVKD. With 6 bases clipped from V and 6 bases from J, the junction kept 9 bases outside the gene matches. This CDR3 comprises 15 residues. DNA of the CDR3: TGTGCCACCAGTTCGCCAGGGACTAGGGGCAATGAGCAGTTCTTC. As protein: CATSSPGTRGNEQFF.

This clonotype was counted only a few times. In nucleotides, the CDR3 is TGCGCCAGCAGCTGGGGCGGCGGTAGCGGTTCGTACGAGCAGTACTTC. It yields the protein CASSWGGGSGSYEQYF. The chain has TRBV5-1 and TRBJ2-7, with D tentatively TRBD2 (6 bases). The germline V gene encodes CDR1 SGHRS and CDR2 YFSETQ. This CDR3 contains 16 residues. Trimming shortened V by 3 bases and J by 4 bases, and 20 bases separated the two germline ends.

The rearrangement links TRBV4-1 to TRBJ1-5; TRBD1 agrees at 7 bases. From germline, CDR1 is MGHRA and CDR2 YSYEKL. The ends lost 4 bases at V and 2 bases at J; junction bases unmatched: 5. CDR3 length: 15 residues. As DNA, the CDR3 is TGCGCCAGCAGCCGGGACAGATTTGGCAATCAGCCCCAGCATTTT. Its protein product is CASSRDRFGNQPQHF.

This rearrangement joins TRBV19 to TRBJ1-1; D call uncertain. The V gene's germline CDR1 is LNHDA and CDR2 SQIVND (reference sequence). The V end lost 7 bases, the J end lost 0 bases, and 15 bases lay between the germline ends. The CDR3 length is 15 residues. The CDR3 DNA sequence: TGTGCCAGTACGGACCCAGAGCCCATGAACACTGAAGCTTTCTTT. As protein: CASTDPEPMNTEAFF.

This clonotype came up a few times. This sequence joins TRBV24-1 and TRBJ2-3; perhaps TRBD2 as D (6 bases). The CDR3 has 18 residues. Germline V gives CDR1 KGHDR, CDR2 SFDVKD. V was cut by 1 base and J by 2 bases, with 18 bases left in between. CDR3: CATSDFPGGTHTTDTQYF. In nucleotides, the CDR3 is TGTGCCACCAGTGATTTCCCAGGCGGGACTCACACCACAGATACGCAGTATTTT.

V and J are TRBV5-1 and TRBJ2-1, with D perhaps being TRBD1 or TRBD2 (6 bases each). V gave up 4 bases and J gave up 5 bases, with 10 bases separating them. CDR1 is SGHRS and CDR2 is YFSETQ in the germline V gene. The CDR3 covers 13 residues. The CDR3: CASSRGADNEQFF. DNA for the CDR3: TGCGCCAGCAGCAGGGGGGCAGACAATGAGCAGTTCTTC.

V is TRBV12-3 or TRBV12-4 and J is TRBJ2-1; 11 bases align to TRBD2. V dropped 6 bases and J dropped 5; count of bases not matched to a gene: 12. The CDR3 covers 17 residues. CDR3 nucleotides: TGTGCCAGCAGGCCTAGCGGGAGGCCGGAGTCGGACAATGAGCAGTTCTTC. Protein: CASRPSGRPESDNEQFF.

This clonotype showed up just a few times. The DNA for the CDR3 is TGCGCCAGCAGCTTGGAGGGAAACAGACAGCCCCAGCATTTT. This sequence encodes CASSLEGNRQPQHF. J is TRBJ1-5 and V is TRBV5-1; D gene ambiguous. V lost 0 bases and J lost 7, with 11 bases in between. The CDR3 is made up of 14 amino acids. The germline V gene encodes CDR1 SGHRS and CDR2 YFSETQ.